These 5 T cell receptor beta chains were all obtained from the same sample, sequenced in a study of CD8+ T cells in alopecia areata. TCR sequencing used cDNA made by reverse transcription of extracted RNA. The data were produced by immunoSEQ multiplex PCR, yet TCRdb's version contains in-frame clones alone and is incomplete. Of 200,000 to 250,000 clones listed, more than 45% are singletons. Sequencing used CD4+ T cells sorted from blood, obtained at week 0. All receptors come from a human donor with alopecia areata.

This sequence joins TRBV6-1 and TRBJ1-5; a weak D match, TRBD1 (5 bases). From germline, CDR1 is MNHNS and CDR2 SASEGT. CDR3 length: 12 amino acids. The V and J ends lost 8 bases and 7 bases respectively, with 12 bases between them. The CDR3 DNA follows: TGTGCCAGCCGACAGACTCTGCAGCCCCAGCATTTT. Its translation is CASRQTLQPQHF.

The CDR3 DNA reads as TGTGCCTGGAGTGTACAGTTAGGGGTACATGAAAAACTGTTTTTT. Translation: CAWSVQLGVHEKLFF. The gene calls are TRBV30 and TRBJ1-4; TRBD1 might be the D (5 bases). The germline CDR1 and CDR2 sequences are GTSNPN and SVGIG (reference sequence). V was pared by 0 bases and J by 6 bases, with 14 bases between. There are 15 residues in the CDR3. The variable domain in full, completed from reference TRBV30 and TRBJ1-4, reads SQTIHQWPATLVQPVGSPLSLECTVEGTSNPNLYWYRQAAGRGLQLLFYSVGIGQISSEVPQNLSASRPQDRQFILSSKKLLLSDSGFYLCAWSVQLGVHEKLFFGSGTQLSVL.

The rearrangement joins TRBV6-5 to TRBJ1-2; unclear D gene. V lost 5 bases, J lost 8 bases, and 18 bases lay in between. Germline V gene data show CDR1 as MNHEY and CDR2 as SVGAGI. The CDR3 contains 14 residues. This CDR3 is CASSPPRKGNGYTF. The DNA for the CDR3 is TGTGCCAGCAGTCCCCCCCGGAAGGGAAACGGCTACACCTTC.

This clone was observed a few times. The chain recombines TRBV29-1 with TRBJ2-1; 12 bases match TRBD2. The CDR3 is 15 residues long. The germline V gene encodes CDR1 SQVTM and CDR2 ANQGSEA. J lost 0 bases, V lost 6 bases, and 3 bases had no gene match. The CDR3 DNA sequence: TGCAGCGTCCTACTAGCGGGAGGCTCCTACAATGAGCAGTTCTTC. This sequence encodes CSVLLAGGSYNEQFF.

This clone was seen more than once but under ten times. V usage is TRBV30 and J usage is TRBJ1-2; D unresolved. V was pared by 2 bases and J by 3 bases, with 10 bases between. The V gene's germline CDR1 is GTSNPN and CDR2 SVGIG (reference sequence). The CDR3 is made up of 13 amino acids. In DNA, the CDR3 is TGTGCCTGGAGTATTGGGCCGGACTATGGCTACACCTTC. Its translation: CAWSIGPDYGYTF.